Listed here are 27 T cell receptor beta chains from one sample, sequenced in a study of cytomegalovirus exposure and HLA in healthy donors. Primers for the PCR totalled 60 Vbeta and 13 Jbeta. Sequenced by immunoSEQ multiplex PCR; TCRdb stores in-frame clones only, minus some. Its table lists roughly 73,000 clones. Sequenced sample: PBMCs. These receptors came from a female donor in good health and CMV-seropositive.

The CDR3 spells CASSGPGLAGGLNNEQFF. The CDR3 DNA sequence: TGTGCCAGCAGCGGACCGGGACTAGCGGGAGGGCTTAACAATGAGCAGTTCTTC. J is TRBJ2-1 and V is TRBV5-4, with 16 bases matching TRBD2. Germline loops: CDR1 SGHNT, CDR2 YYREEE (reference sequence). V shed 4 bases, J shed 5 bases, and the junction held 9 bases outside the gene matches. The CDR3 is 18 amino acids.

The chain has TRBV7-9 and TRBJ2-2; 9 bases match TRBD2. Germline assignment: CDR1 SEHNR and CDR2 FQNEAQ (reference sequence). Trimming took 4 bases from V and 0 from J; bases not matched to a gene: 6. The CDR3 is made up of 17 amino acids. Written as DNA, the CDR3 is TGTGCCAGCAGCTCCAACAAGCGGGGGGCGAACACCGGGGAGCTGTTTTTT. Its protein product is CASSSNKRGANTGELFF.

The CDR3 DNA is TGTGCCAGCAGACAATTCCAGGGGGCTCGGGGAAACACTGAAGCTTTCTTT. Its protein is CASRQFQGARGNTEAFF. V is TRBV7-9 and J is TRBJ1-1; 8 nucleotides align to TRBD1. V was clipped by 6 bases and J by 2 bases; unmatched bases: 14. There are 17 residues in the CDR3. Germline-derived CDR1 and CDR2 are SEHNR and FQNEAQ (reference sequence).

This chain connects TRBV28 to TRBJ1-1; unclear D gene. Germline assignment: CDR1 MDHEN and CDR2 SYDVKM. CDR3 length: 13 residues. Trimming stripped 6 bases from V and 2 bases from J, with 10 bases between. CDR3 sequence reads: CASRSQINTEAFF. The CDR3 DNA reads as TGTGCCAGCAGATCCCAAATTAACACTGAAGCTTTCTTT.

The genes are TRBV27 and TRBJ1-5; a possible D gene is TRBD1 (5 bases). Trimming cost V 4 bases and J 5 bases, with 9 bases left between them. The CDR3 extends over 13 amino acids. Looked up from germline, CDR1 is MNHEY and CDR2 is SMNVEV (reference sequence). The CDR3 coding sequence is TGTGCCAGCAGTTGGACACAGGATCAGCCCCAGCATTTT. Residues: CASSWTQDQPQHF.

The J gene is TRBJ2-5, the V gene TRBV9; perhaps TRBD1 as D (5 bases). CDR1 is SGDLS, CDR2 YYNGEE, per germline. The CDR3 extends over 15 amino acids. Trimming removed 1 base at V and 5 bases at J, with 15 bases between. CDR3 sequence reads: CASSVRTSGRETQYF. The CDR3 region has the DNA TGTGCCAGCAGCGTACGGACATCAGGCCGGGAGACCCAGTACTTC. The complete variable domain, with remaining parts taken from reference TRBV9 and TRBJ2-5, reads DSGVTQTPKHLITATGQRVTLRCSPRSGDLSVYWYQQSLDQGLQFLIQYYNGEERAKGNILERFSAQQFPDLHSELNLSSLELGDSALYFCASSVRTSGRETQYFGPGTRLLVL.

This CDR3 reads CSAAQGMGFNEQFF. CDR3 coding DNA: TGCAGCGCCGCCCAGGGAATGGGCTTCAATGAGCAGTTCTTC. The chain uses TRBV29-1 and TRBJ2-1; D is perhaps TRBD1 (5 bases). The CDR3 totals 14 residues. Deletions cut 7 bases from V and 6 bases from J, with 19 bases between. The germline V gene encodes CDR1 SQVTM and CDR2 ANQGSEA.

This chain links TRBV19 with TRBJ2-7, with a tentative D call TRBD1 (5 bases). Trimming cost V 3 bases and J 5 bases, with 14 bases left between them. The CDR3 has 14 amino acids. CDR1 LNHDA and CDR2 SQIVND come from the germline V gene (reference sequence). The CDR3 bases are TGTGCCAGTAGTATTCGTCGCAGGGATCACGAGCAGTACTTC. It translates to CASSIRRRDHEQYF. The variable domain in full, with the rest retrieved from reference TRBV19 and TRBJ2-7, is DGGITQSPKYLFRKEGQNVTLSCEQNLNHDAMYWYRQDPGQGLRLIYYSQIVNDFQKGDIAEGYSVSREKKESFPLTVTSAQKNPTAFYLCASSIRRRDHEQYFGPGTRLTVT.

The V gene is TRBV25-1, the J gene TRBJ2-1, with D unclear. Germline CDR1 MGHDK, CDR2 SYGVNS. With 7 bases removed from V and 8 bases from J, the gap between germline ends came to 12 bases. This CDR3 spans 12 amino acids. CDR3 loop: CASTGGIHEQFF. DNA of the CDR3: TGTGCCAGCACCGGCGGCATCCATGAGCAGTTCTTC.

The chain joins TRBV28 to TRBJ1-5, with D possibly being TRBD1 (5 bases). The CDR3 has 14 residues. Trimming stripped 6 bases from V and 6 bases from J, with 15 bases between. Germline V gives CDR1 MDHEN, CDR2 SYDVKM. This CDR3 reads CASSFGGEGQPQHF. The CDR3 DNA sequence: TGTGCCAGCAGCTTCGGGGGTGAGGGTCAGCCCCAGCATTTT.

The chain combines TRBV6-1 with TRBJ2-5; possible D gene TRBD1, 5 bases. Per the germline V gene, CDR1 is MNHNS and CDR2 is SASEGT. The germline V and J ends were trimmed by 6 bases and 3 bases, with 8 bases remaining between them. The CDR3 has 12 amino acids. This CDR3 reads CASRGHEETQYF. The CDR3 DNA sequence: TGTGCCAGCAGAGGACACGAAGAGACCCAGTACTTC.

The chain has TRBV4-1 and TRBJ2-5, with 12 nucleotides matching TRBD2. This CDR3 comprises 15 residues. CDR1 is MGHRA, CDR2 YSYEKL, per germline. V gave up 1 base and J gave up 5 bases; unmatched junction bases: 2. The chain's CDR3 is CASSQGLAGVETQYF. The CDR3 coding sequence is TGCGCCAGCAGCCAAGGACTAGCGGGAGTGGAGACCCAGTACTTC.

J is TRBJ2-1 and V is TRBV25-1; 7 bases match TRBD2. This CDR3 contains 18 residues. Trimming at V came to 1 base and at J to 0 bases, leaving 9 bases not matched to a gene. Germline lookup yields CDR1 MGHDK and CDR2 SYGVNS. CDR3 sequence reads: CASSELPSGYSSYNEQFF. The CDR3 region has the DNA TGTGCCAGCAGTGAATTGCCTAGCGGATATAGCTCCTACAATGAGCAGTTCTTC.

The chain recombines TRBV10-1 with TRBJ2-1, with 9 nucleotides matching TRBD2. J gave up 3 bases and V 0 bases, and 6 bases lay outside the gene matches. Germline CDR1 and CDR2: WNHNN and SYGVQD (reference sequence). This CDR3 is built from 17 residues. The CDR3 loop is CASSESKVAGDYNEQFF. The CDR3 nucleotides read TGCGCCAGCAGTGAGTCGAAAGTAGCGGGAGACTACAATGAGCAGTTCTTC.

The rearrangement links TRBV9 to TRBJ2-2, with D perhaps TRBD1 (5 bases). Germline lookup yields CDR1 SGDLS and CDR2 YYNGEE. V was cut by 3 bases and J by 3 bases, with 12 bases left in between. CDR3 length equals 15 residues. Here the CDR3 reads CASSAFFRDTGELFF. In nucleotides, the CDR3 is TGTGCCAGCAGCGCCTTCTTCAGGGACACCGGGGAGCTGTTTTTT.

The chain employs TRBV4-1 and TRBJ2-7; D possibly corresponds to TRBD1 (6 bases). The CDR3 sequence is 16 residues long. V lost 3 bases, J lost 0 bases, and 15 bases lay in between. Germline CDR1 and CDR2: MGHRA and YSYEKL. CDR3 loop: CASSQNQGLSSYEQYF. The CDR3 coding sequence is TGCGCCAGCAGCCAGAATCAGGGGCTATCCTCCTACGAGCAGTACTTC.

In the case of this clone: Other DNA variants within this sample encode the same CDR3. This chain uses TRBV6-1 with TRBJ1-1; the match to TRBD1 covers 7 bases. Germline V gives CDR1 MNHNS, CDR2 SASEGT. The CDR3 is 13 amino acids. The V segment lost 5 bases and the J segment 5 bases; nucleotides outside the gene matches: 5. The CDR3 loop reads CASSRTGDTEAFF. CDR3 DNA: TGTGCCAGCAGTAGAACAGGGGATACTGAAGCTTTCTTT.

The rearrangement joins TRBV7-9 to TRBJ1-1; 8 bases fit TRBD1. CDR1 and CDR2 (germline): SEHNR, FQNEAQ (reference sequence). J lost 0 bases, V lost 4 bases, and 7 bases had no gene match. There are 16 residues in the CDR3. The CDR3 DNA is TGTGCCAGCAGCTACGGACAGGGAGGCATGAACACTGAAGCTTTCTTT. Its protein product is CASSYGQGGMNTEAFF.

The chain combines TRBV2 with TRBJ1-1; D remains ambiguous. Trimming shortened V by 4 bases and J by 0 bases, and 9 bases separated the two germline ends. This CDR3 is built from 14 residues. The germline CDR1 and CDR2 sequences are SNHLY and FYNNEI. CDR3 coding DNA: TGTGCCAGCAGTGCGCAGATATTGAACACTGAAGCTTTCTTT. Translating it yields CASSAQILNTEAFF.

The chain carries TRBV19 and TRBJ1-1; TRBD1 might be the D (5 bases). The CDR3 is 16 amino acids. V shed 5 bases and J shed 1 base, with 17 bases lying between them. Germline lookup yields CDR1 LNHDA and CDR2 SQIVND (reference sequence). CDR3 DNA sequence: TGTGCCAGTAGTGACTCGACAGATTTGGGGAACACTGAAGCTTTCTTT. It codes for CASSDSTDLGNTEAFF.

The V call is TRBV19, the J call TRBJ1-2, with D perhaps matching TRBD1 (6 bases). The CDR3 length is 15 residues. The germline V and J ends were trimmed by 4 bases and 8 bases, with 20 bases remaining between them. Germline assignment: CDR1 LNHDA and CDR2 SQIVND (reference sequence). The CDR3 loop is CASSTRDNRASGYTF. For the CDR3, the DNA is TGTGCCAGTAGTACACGGGACAACAGGGCCTCCGGCTACACCTTC.

This chain joins TRBV27 and TRBJ1-2; TRBD1 matches 7 bases. Germline values: CDR1 MNHEY, CDR2 SMNVEV (reference sequence). The junction had 7 bases not matched to a gene; V was cut back by 1 base and J by 8 bases. The CDR3 extends over 14 amino acids. In DNA, the CDR3 is TGTGCCAGCAGTTTATTCAAACAGGGGCAGGGCTACACCTTC. Translation gives CASSLFKQGQGYTF.

V and J are TRBV7-8 and TRBJ1-1, with D tentatively TRBD1 (5 bases). V lost 1 base, J lost 1 base, and 13 bases lay in between. The CDR3 is made up of 16 amino acids. The germline V gene has CDR1 SGHVS and CDR2 FQNEAQ. The CDR3, as DNA: TGTGCCAGCAGCTTAGAGTCTCGTAGGGGGAACACTGAAGCTTTCTTT. It specifies CASSLESRRGNTEAFF.

This chain joins TRBV9 and TRBJ2-2; 7 bases align to TRBD2. CDR1 and CDR2 (germline): SGDLS, YYNGEE. This CDR3 spans 16 amino acids. The V segment lost 0 bases and the J segment 4 bases; nucleotides outside the gene matches: 6. CDR3 nucleotide sequence: TGTGCCAGCAGCGTAGGGGAGGGATACGGCACCGGGGAGCTGTTTTTT. It yields the protein CASSVGEGYGTGELFF.

The chain has TRBV7-2 and TRBJ1-4; TRBD1 aligns across 9 bases. Trimming took 5 bases from V and 5 from J; bases not matched to a gene: 12. The CDR3 runs 17 residues. Germline V lookup: CDR1 SGHTA, CDR2 FQGNSA. This CDR3 is CASSERQPGQGNEKLFF. The CDR3 nucleotides are TGTGCCAGCAGCGAACGTCAACCGGGACAGGGAAATGAAAAACTGTTTTTT.

The V call is TRBV7-9, the J call TRBJ2-5; TRBD2 matches at 11 bases. The length of the CDR3 is 14 residues. The germline V gene encodes CDR1 SEHNR and CDR2 FQNEAQ (reference sequence). With V trimmed by 7 bases and J by 5 bases, 6 bases remained unmatched. CDR3 loop: CASNLAGGLETQYF. The CDR3 DNA reads as TGTGCCAGCAATCTAGCGGGAGGTCTCGAGACCCAGTACTTC. Full variable domain (missing parts from reference TRBV7-9 and TRBJ2-5): DTGVSQNPRHKITKRGQNVTFRCDPISEHNRLYWYRQTLGQGPEFLTYFQNEAQLEKSRLLSDRFSAERPKGSFSTLEIQRTEQGDSAMYLCASNLAGGLETQYFGPGTRLLVL.

This chain connects TRBV28 to TRBJ1-1; unclear D gene. The CDR3 totals 11 residues. Germline CDR1 MDHEN, CDR2 SYDVKM. V was trimmed by 10 bases and J by 0 bases, leaving 6 bases between them. The CDR3 protein is CATGVNTEAFF. Here the CDR3 DNA reads TGTGCCACCGGGGTGAACACTGAAGCTTTCTTT.